This TCR beta chain was sequenced during a study of metastatic and nonmetastatic thyroid tumors. Study-wide background: Peripheral blood and tumor or nodule samples from malignant and benign thyroid patients were compared.

By share, this clone counts as medium-sized (0.01 to 0.1%). The antigen remains undetermined. V shed 5 bases and J shed 6 bases, with 16 bases lying between them. The CDR3 length is 14 residues. Germline CDR1 and CDR2: SEHNR and FQNEAQ (reference sequence). TCRdb re-clonotyped the PCR reads through MiXCR. The sample records around 2,000 clones, roughly 11% being singletons. Overall study findings and caveats: Significantly higher TCR beta diversity was reportedly seen in malignant thyroid tumors than benign nodules, in blood and tumor.

Among the patients, none had received any treatment before thyroid surgery. This chain links TRBV7-9 with TRBJ1-2; tentative D call: TRBD1 (6 bases). This sequence originates from a female donor with papillary thyroid cancer or a benign thyroid nodule (not recorded which). Some clones in this sample may be carry-over from other donors' samples. The specimen sequenced was tumor tissue. The CDR3 bases are TGTGCCAGCAGCCCCCCGGGGGCGGGAAATGGCTACACCTTC. Translated: CASSPPGAGNGYTF.